The clone carrying this T cell receptor (beta chain) has just a few counts. V lost 3 bases and J lost 0, with 15 bases in between. The V gene's germline CDR1 is SGHAT and CDR2 FQNNGV. The CDR3 extends over 17 amino acids. Primers used in a second PCR of about 7 to 12 cycles were a sample-barcoded 5' primer and a J-beta primer mix. One entry per CDR3 protein results from TCRdb running MiXCR on the 5' RACE reads. The top ten hold about 3% of the sample, which has 750,000 to 950,000 distinct CDR3 sequences, more than 25% seen once. These data come from a study of blood T cells in healthy people across ages. The sample also formed part of further work on T cells of mothers and their children.

This rearrangement joins TRBV11-2 to TRBJ2-4; the D gene is possibly TRBD1 (5 bases). The sequence was collected from a boy younger than 18 in good health. Sequenced material: blood. The CDR3 sequence: CASSLGSKGIAKNIQYF. The CDR3 DNA reads TGTGCCAGCAGCTTGGGCAGTAAGGGGATAGCCAAAAACATTCAGTACTTC.